This paragraph reports one T cell receptor beta chain. The CDR3 has 14 amino acids. V dropped 1 base and J dropped 3 bases, with 4 bases sitting between them. From germline, CDR1 is LGHDT and CDR2 YNNKEL (reference sequence). Data came from immunoSEQ multiplex PCR; TCRdb stores just in-frame clones and leaves some out. The sample yields around 250,000 clones, roughly 84% seen once. This sample was taken from a study of blood T cell repertoires in COVID-19. Overall study: Spain, Italy and the United States supplied samples that represented acute and convalescent COVID-19. T cells, B-cell-depleted T cells, or PBMCs provided the cDNA or gDNA that served as material.

The receptor was isolated from a woman in her thirties or forties who had recovered from COVID-19. This chain links TRBV3-1 (or the pseudogene TRBV3-2) with TRBJ2-6; no firm D call. The material sequenced was peripheral blood. CDR3 in amino acids: CASSQGNGANVLTF. Written as DNA, the CDR3 is TGTGCCAGCAGCCAAGGTAATGGGGCCAACGTCCTGACTTTC.